This T cell receptor (beta chain) was obtained from a study of blood T cell repertoires in COVID-19. Here immunoSEQ multiplex PCR was the method, and the copy in TCRdb shows in-frame clones only, minus some. This table holds about 380,000 clones, around 87% found once. After removal of 5 bases from V and 8 bases from J, the junction contained 8 bases not matched to a gene. Germline CDR1 reads MNHEY; CDR2 reads SVGAGI. This CDR3 comprises 13 residues. The study drew participants aged about 18 to 95 years from approximately 25 US areas. Self-reported history from a screening survey and questionnaire set each donor's cohort.

The sample consisted of PBMCs or T cells enriched from blood (not recorded which). V usage is TRBV6-5 and J usage is TRBJ1-2; the match to TRBD1 covers 7 bases. The TCR was taken from a man younger than 40 who had recovered from COVID-19. The chain's CDR3 is CASSRGQAAGYTF. The CDR3 DNA follows: TGTGCCAGCAGTCGCGGACAGGCGGCAGGCTACACCTTC.